The 21 T cell receptor beta chains given below trace back to one sample, sequenced in a study of shared clonotypes between healthy human individuals. Here immunoSEQ multiplex PCR was the method, and the copy in TCRdb shows in-frame clones only, minus some. The sample has about 2.3 million clones, around 93% seen once; the top ten hold 0.37%. Sequencing was carried out using naive CD4+ T cells from PBMCs. Noted subset: CD45RA+ positively selected. These receptors were obtained from a man between 18 and 35 years old in good health. Some clones in this sample may be carry-over from other donors' samples.

V and J are TRBV5-5 and TRBJ2-2, with D perhaps matching TRBD1 (5 bases). Trimming pared 0 bases from V and 5 bases from J, leaving 8 bases between. The CDR3 extends over 14 amino acids. CDR1 is SGHKS, CDR2 YYEKEE, per germline (reference sequence). The CDR3 sequence: CASSLGGATGELFF. In DNA, the CDR3 is TGTGCCAGCAGCTTGGGGGGCGCAACCGGGGAGCTGTTTTTT.

The gene calls are TRBV30 and TRBJ2-1; D not resolved. The V end lost 0 bases, the J end lost 0 bases, and 9 bases lay between the germline ends. CDR1 GTSNPN and CDR2 SVGIG come from the germline V gene (reference sequence). The CDR3 consists of 15 residues. CDR3 DNA sequence: TGTGCCTGGAGTGTAACCTCTCGCTCCTACAATGAGCAGTTCTTC. Translation gives CAWSVTSRSYNEQFF.

The chain has TRBV19 and TRBJ2-4, with 8 bases identical to TRBD2. This CDR3 has 16 amino acids. The germline V gene has CDR1 LNHDA and CDR2 SQIVND (reference sequence). Trimming took 3 bases from V and 6 from J; bases not matched to a gene: 10. This chain's CDR3 is CASSINEREQGNIQYF. DNA of the CDR3: TGTGCCAGTAGTATTAACGAGCGGGAGCAAGGAAACATTCAGTACTTC. The full variable domain, rest sourced from reference TRBV19 and TRBJ2-4, is DGGITQSPKYLFRKEGQNVTLSCEQNLNHDAMYWYRQDPGQGLRLIYYSQIVNDFQKGDIAEGYSVSREKKESFPLTVTSAQKNPTAFYLCASSINEREQGNIQYFGAGTRLSVL.

The chain joins TRBV15 to TRBJ1-1; 7 bases are a match to TRBD1. J was trimmed by 4 bases and V by 0 bases; bases with no gene match: 17. CDR1 is LNHNV and CDR2 is YYDKDF in the germline V gene (reference sequence). This CDR3 comprises 19 residues. The CDR3 coding sequence is TGTGCCACCAGCAGAGAGTTGGGTTCGGCAGGGGGAGGAATCACTGAAGCTTTCTTT. Encoded protein: CATSRELGSAGGGITEAFF.

V usage is TRBV2 and J usage is TRBJ2-3; D ambiguous. This CDR3 comprises 15 residues. Germline V gene sequence: CDR1 SNHLY, CDR2 FYNNEI. The germline V and J ends were trimmed by 6 bases and 1 base, with 14 bases remaining between them. The CDR3 DNA reads as TGTGCCAGCAGCCCTTTAACCCCGGGCACAGATACGCAGTATTTT. It yields the protein CASSPLTPGTDTQYF.

J is TRBJ2-7 and V is TRBV9, with TRBD1 matching over 9 bases. The junction had 8 bases not matched to a gene; V was cut back by 0 bases and J by 7 bases. Per germline, CDR1 SGDLS and CDR2 YYNGEE. The CDR3 loop spans 15 amino acids. CDR3 sequence: CASSVGYRGRLEQYF. CDR3 nucleotide sequence: TGTGCCAGCAGCGTAGGGTACAGGGGGCGCTTAGAGCAGTACTTC.

V is TRBV29-1 and J is TRBJ2-5, with TRBD2 matching 10 bases. Germline V gene data show CDR1 as SQVTM and CDR2 as ANQGSEA. V trimming: 8 bases; J trimming: 5 bases; junction bases outside the gene matches: 5. This CDR3 comprises 12 residues. The CDR3 sequence is CSLAGAGETQYF. Here the CDR3 DNA reads TGCAGCCTAGCGGGAGCGGGGGAGACCCAGTACTTC.

This rearrangement joins TRBV11-1 to TRBJ2-5; TRBD1 agrees at 11 bases. Per the germline V gene, CDR1 is SGHAT and CDR2 is FQDESV (reference sequence). The V and J ends lost 0 bases and 5 bases, in that order; junction bases with no gene match: 5. The CDR3 is 16 residues long. The CDR3 nucleotides read TGTGCCAGCAGCTTAGCCCGGACAGGGGGCGGGGAGACCCAGTACTTC. It encodes CASSLARTGGGETQYF.

This sequence joins TRBV18 and TRBJ1-1; 11 positions match TRBD1. Germline V CDR1 and CDR2: KGHSH, LQKENI. The V gene end was trimmed by 8 bases and the J gene end by 11 bases; junction bases not matched to a gene: 13. This CDR3 is 14 amino acids long. The CDR3 coding sequence is TGTGCCAGCACCCCCGGGACAGGGGGTTTTGGGGCTTTCTTT. Protein product: CASTPGTGGFGAFF. Full variable domain (outside the CDR3, taken from reference TRBV18 and TRBJ1-1): NAGVMQNPRHLVRRRGQEARLRCSPMKGHSHVYWYRQLPEEGLKFMVYLQKENIIDESGMPKERFSAEFPKEGPSILRIQQVVRGDSAAYFCASTPGTGGFGAFFGQGTRLTVV.

This clone has just one count. The chain couples TRBV9 to TRBJ1-4; no definite D call. The germline V and J ends were trimmed by 8 bases and 4 bases, with 3 bases remaining between them. The CDR3 covers 10 residues. In germline, CDR1 is SGDLS, CDR2 YYNGEE. The CDR3 reads CARLNEKLFF. Here the CDR3 DNA reads TGTGCCAGACTTAATGAAAAACTGTTTTTT.

The chain couples TRBV5-1 to TRBJ2-5; D is ambiguous. The CDR3 runs 15 residues. CDR1 is SGHRS, CDR2 YFSETQ, per germline. Trimming stripped 0 bases from V and 6 bases from J, with 15 bases between. The CDR3: CASSLAVGPQKTQYF. In DNA form, the CDR3 reads TGCGCCAGCAGCTTGGCGGTAGGACCACAAAAGACCCAGTACTTC. Supplemented by reference TRBV5-1 and TRBJ2-5, the full variable domain reads KAGVTQTPRYLIKTRGQQVTLSCSPISGHRSVSWYQQTPGQGLQFLFEYFSETQRNKGNFPGRFSGRQFSNSRSEMNVSTLELGDSALYLCASSLAVGPQKTQYFGPGTRLLVL.

The chain recombines TRBV15 with TRBJ2-1, with a weak D call TRBD2 (5 bases). Trimming removed 1 base at V and 10 bases at J, with 11 bases between. The CDR3 sequence is 13 residues long. CDR1 is LNHNV and CDR2 is YYDKDF in the germline V gene (reference sequence). For the CDR3, the DNA is TGTGCCACCAGCAGAGTTAAAGAGGGCGAGCAGTTCTTC. Amino acid sequence: CATSRVKEGEQFF.

The chain carries TRBV7-9 and TRBJ1-1, with D tentatively TRBD1 (5 bases). Germline V gene lookup returns CDR1 SEHNR and CDR2 FQNEAQ (reference sequence). CDR3 length: 13 amino acids. V shed 5 bases and J shed 4 bases, with 11 bases lying between them. CDR3 bases: TGTGCCAGCAGCGGCGACAGATTCACTGAAGCTTTCTTT. Translated, it gives CASSGDRFTEAFF.

The chain carries TRBV6-6 and TRBJ1-5; 7 bases are shared with TRBD1. The V gene's germline CDR1 is MNHNY and CDR2 SVGAGI (reference sequence). The CDR3 spans 12 residues. V lost 8 bases and J lost 3; bases outside the gene matches: 1. CDR3: CASGTVNQPQHF. The CDR3 DNA follows: TGTGCCAGCGGGACAGTCAATCAGCCCCAGCATTTT.

The chain recombines TRBV6-1 with TRBJ1-1, with TRBD1 as a possible D gene (5 bases). CDR3 length equals 13 residues. V lost 10 bases, J lost 4 bases, and 16 bases lay in between. The germline CDR1 and CDR2 sequences are MNHNS and SASEGT. The CDR3 DNA is TGTGCCATAAAACGGGGGATGGGCACTGAAGCTTTCTTT. Amino acids: CAIKRGMGTEAFF.

This clone was observed once. CDR3 in amino acids: CASSLAPLSGANVLTF. The CDR3 coding sequence is TGCGCCAGCAGCTTGGCCCCCCTCTCTGGGGCCAACGTCCTGACTTTC. The V gene is TRBV5-1, the J gene TRBJ2-6, with D unresolved. This CDR3 comprises 16 residues. Between the trimmed V and J ends, which lost 0 bases and 0 bases, there was a span of 7 bases. Germline V gives CDR1 SGHRS, CDR2 YFSETQ.

The rearrangement joins TRBV9 to TRBJ2-1; D perhaps matches TRBD2 (6 bases). Germline CDR1 SGDLS, CDR2 YYNGEE. V was shortened by 0 bases and J by 5 bases, with 12 bases between the two germline ends. There are 15 residues in the CDR3. CDR3 bases: TGTGCCAGCAGCGTAGGGAGCGGGCTGCACAATGAGCAGTTCTTC. This translates into CASSVGSGLHNEQFF.

The V gene is TRBV6-6, the J gene TRBJ1-2; the D gene is possibly TRBD1 (6 bases). V lost 4 bases, J lost 3 bases, and 12 bases lay in between. Germline assignment: CDR1 MNHNY and CDR2 SVGAGI (reference sequence). This CDR3 region has 14 residues. The CDR3 protein is CASSSTGGDYGYTF. Written as DNA, the CDR3 is TGTGCCAGCAGTTCGACAGGAGGAGACTATGGCTACACCTTC.

The chain uses TRBV7-2 and TRBJ2-1, with D perhaps TRBD2 (7 bases). The CDR3 loop spans 15 amino acids. The germline V and J ends were trimmed by 5 bases and 4 bases, with 15 bases remaining between them. In germline, CDR1 is SGHTA, CDR2 FQGNSA. The CDR3, as DNA: TGTGCCAGCAGCCGATCCAGCGGGACATACAATGAGCAGTTCTTC. This codes for CASSRSSGTYNEQFF.

The chain links TRBV19 to TRBJ1-1; no clear D. CDR1 and CDR2 (germline): LNHDA, SQIVND (reference sequence). Trimming cost V 7 bases and J 3 bases, with 12 bases left between them. The CDR3 consists of 13 residues. CDR3 sequence (DNA): TGTGCCAGTACCGCAAACAGAGACACTGAAGCTTTCTTT. Translation: CASTANRDTEAFF.

The J gene is TRBJ2-7, the V gene TRBV11-3; D may be TRBD1 (6 bases). Looked up from germline, CDR1 is SGHNT and CDR2 is YENEEA. CDR3 length equals 14 residues. Deletions cut 3 bases from V and 5 bases from J, with 14 bases between. The CDR3 sequence: CASSFGGAFDEQYF. CDR3 nucleotides: TGTGCCAGCAGCTTTGGGGGCGCGTTCGACGAGCAGTACTTC.